A single T cell receptor beta chain is shown here with its context. Its target is not known. At the end of 9 to 11 days of culture, CD4+ T cells were isolated. Each participant received a vaccine that was either BNT162b2 or mRNA-1273, given as two doses. The data were obtained in a study of vaccination effects on CD4 cells after COVID-19. Data came from immunoSEQ multiplex PCR; TCRdb stores just in-frame clones and leaves some out. The sample has tens of thousands of clones, around two thirds seen once. CDR1 and CDR2 (germline): DFQATT, SNEGSKA (reference sequence). The CDR3 runs to 14 residues. V lost 3 bases and J lost 5, with 16 bases in between.

This chain connects TRBV20-1 to TRBJ2-5, with D tentatively TRBD1 or TRBD2 (6 bases each). Sample: CD4+ T cells from PBMCs cultured without peptide, taken after COVID-19 vaccination. The receptor was isolated from a human donor who received a COVID-19 vaccine. CDR3 sequence reads: CSASDPGAGETQYF. The DNA of the CDR3 is TGCAGTGCTAGTGATCCGGGGGCAGGGGAGACCCAGTACTTC.